The T cell receptor beta chain under discussion was sequenced for a study of CDR3 diversity in severe acne (dated 2019 in TCRdb). Regarding this clonotype: Its antigen is not yet known. No much larger clone exists at a distance of one base, and base qualities are not known.

The CDR3, from cysteine to phenylalanine, totals 17 residues. Only the CDR3 DNA is retained, 51 bases long and in frame from the first base. Trimming takes 6 bases off V and 1 base off J; junction bases not matched to a gene: 9. The germline V gene (reference sequence) gives CDR1 as LNHDA and CDR2 as SQIVND. Library preparation was by PCR. Sequenced on an Illumina HiSeq 2000. The raw public data were reprocessed by TCRdb itself: fastp quality trimming at Q25, MiXCR clonotype calling, in-frame beta chains only. Under each unique CDR3 protein, matching rows form one entry showing the most common genes and DNA. For this sample the table gives more than 70,000 distinct CDR3 sequences, of which roughly 49% were detected only once. Together, the top ten hold approximately 10% of the sample.

The sequence came from a male donor with severe acne vulgaris. The sequencing sample was made of blood. This receptor chain uses TRBV19 and TRBJ2-7, with 13 central nucleotides matching TRBD2. The nucleotide sequence reads as follows: TGTGCCAGTAGGCTGCCGGGACTAGCGGGGCGGTCCTACGAGCAGTACTTC. Its protein is CASRLPGLAGRSYEQYF.